Sequencing of this T cell receptor (beta chain) was carried out in a study of blood T cell repertoires in COVID-19. For the study at large: From the United States, Italy and Spain came samples of acute and convalescent COVID-19.

In the original processing: Scientists estimated how many nucleated cells there were by amplifying reference gene primers. The protocol was immunoSEQ multiplex PCR, while the TCRdb copy is restricted to in-frame clones and leaves out a portion. V and J calls and clone size are given by that table; D and trimming were obtained from the DNA. Among 150,000 to 200,000 clones, less than 90% were seen once, and the ten largest hold about 1.2%. Participants were aged about 18 to 100 years from 20 to 30 US areas. Clinical history as reported by participants underpinned cohort assignment. CDR3 length equals 14 residues. The germline V gene has CDR1 SEHNR and CDR2 FQNEAQ (reference sequence). V was cut by 0 bases and J by 2 bases, with 7 bases left in between.

The chain has TRBV7-9 and TRBJ1-2; the D gene is possibly TRBD1 (6 bases). Sequencing was done on a sample of PBMCs or T cells enriched from blood (not recorded which). The clonotype was recovered from a human donor with acute COVID-19. The donor label of this sample is uncertain. Here the CDR3 reads CASSLADRNYGYTF. CDR3 in DNA: TGTGCCAGCAGCTTAGCAGACAGGAACTATGGCTACACCTTC.